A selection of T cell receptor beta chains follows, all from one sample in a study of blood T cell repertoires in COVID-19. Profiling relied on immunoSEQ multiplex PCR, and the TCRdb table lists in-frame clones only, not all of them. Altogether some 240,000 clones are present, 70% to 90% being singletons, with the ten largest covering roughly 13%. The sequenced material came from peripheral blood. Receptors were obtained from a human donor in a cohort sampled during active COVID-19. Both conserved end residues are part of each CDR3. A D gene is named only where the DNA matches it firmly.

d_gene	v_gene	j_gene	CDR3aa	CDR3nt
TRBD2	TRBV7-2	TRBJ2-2	CASSSGLAGDVGELFF	TGTGCCAGCAGCTCCGGGCTAGCGGGAGACGTCGGGGAGCTGTTTTTT
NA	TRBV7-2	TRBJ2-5	CASSFVSEETQYF	TGTGCCAGCAGCTTCGTGTCAGAAGAGACCCAGTACTTC
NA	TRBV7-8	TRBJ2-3	CASSSLGGGGDTQYF	TGTGCCAGCAGCTCGCTAGGAGGGGGAGGGGATACGCAGTATTTT
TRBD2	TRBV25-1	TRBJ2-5	CASSEFRGGQETQYF	TGTGCCAGCAGTGAGTTTCGGGGGGGCCAAGAGACCCAGTACTTC
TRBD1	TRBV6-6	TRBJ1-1	CASAETGGAEAFF	TGTGCCAGCGCGGAAACAGGGGGTGCTGAAGCTTTCTTT
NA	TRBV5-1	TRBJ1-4	CASSLDRYNEKLFF	TGCGCCAGCAGCTTGGACAGGTATAATGAAAAACTGTTTTTT
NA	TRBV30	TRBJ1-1	CAWSVLLNTEAFF	TGTGCCTGGAGTGTACTGTTGAACACTGAAGCTTTCTTT
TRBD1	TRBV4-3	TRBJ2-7	CASSRTGTGAAEQYF	TGCGCCAGCAGCCGGACCGGGACAGGGGCCGCCGAGCAGTACTTC
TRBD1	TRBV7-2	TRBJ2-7	CASRWTGAYEQYF	TGTGCCAGCAGGTGGACAGGGGCCTACGAGCAGTACTTC
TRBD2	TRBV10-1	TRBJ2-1	CASSCLAGAFEQFF	TGCGCCAGCAGTTGCCTAGCGGGGGCCTTTGAGCAGTTCTTC